This T cell receptor beta chain stems from a study of T cell repertoires in cytomegalovirus infection. Background on the study: Indicated by public TCR beta signatures were CMV infection and matching HLA type.

This CDR3 has 12 residues. Germline CDR1 SGHRS, CDR2 YFSETQ. Trimming pared 4 bases from V and 6 bases from J, leaving 11 bases between. TCRdb re-analysed the reads in MiXCR, keeping a single row per CDR3 protein. Altogether approximately 630,000 distinct CDR3 sequences are present, approximately 24% being singletons, with the ten largest covering 7.5% to 9%. Points on this clonotype: Its specificity is not known.

Whole-study results and caveats: CMV-specific HLA-C-restricted TCR beta clonotypes dominated the ex vivo response.

The sequence derives from a human donor in good health (CMV status not recorded). Some clones in this sample may be carry-over from other donors' samples. The sequencing sample was made of CD8+ T cells from PBMCs. The gene calls are TRBV5-1 and TRBJ2-7; D gene unclear. The CDR3 loop reads CASSMTVGEQYF. DNA of the CDR3: TGCGCCAGCAGCATGACGGTGGGCGAGCAGTACTTC.